These T cell receptor beta chains were read from a single sample in a study of blood T cells in healthy people across ages. From the 5' RACE reads, TCRdb called clonotypes with MiXCR, one entry per CDR3 protein. In the table there are under 950,000 distinct CDR3 sequences, 22% of which are singletons. Sequences were obtained from blood. These receptor sequences come from a man in his 70s in good health. Each CDR3 is given with its conserved first and last residue. The D gene is left open where the match is weak. Expanded clones get a size class; other rows say once, few or many, or leave the size out.

d_call,v_call,clone_size,j_call,cdr3_nt,cdr3_aa
-,TRBV7-2,-,TRBJ2-2,TGTGCCAGCACTGAGGGGCTGGGCAACACCGGGGAGCTGTTTTTT,CASTEGLGNTGELFF
-,TRBV6-5,-,TRBJ1-2,TGTGCCAGCAGTTACGGTTTAGAGTCCGACGGCTACACCTTC,CASSYGLESDGYTF
-,TRBV9,-,TRBJ1-1,TGTGCCAGCAGCGTTCTCCATAGCGGGACTGAAGCTTTCTTT,CASSVLHSGTEAFF
TRBD1,TRBV24-1,-,TRBJ2-1,TGTGCCACCAGTGATTTGGGGACAGGTGCCGGCAATGAGCAGTTCTTC,CATSDLGTGAGNEQFF
TRBD2,TRBV27,few,TRBJ2-3,TGTGCCAGCAGTTCTCTAGCGGGGGCTAGCACAGATACGCAGTATTTT,CASSSLAGASTDTQYF
-,TRBV29-1,-,TRBJ2-4,TGCAGCGTTGTTCCACAGGGCGCGGGCATTCAGTACTTC,CSVVPQGAGIQYF
TRBD2,TRBV14,-,TRBJ2-1,TGTGCCAGCAGCGGGGGACTAGCGGGGGCCACAAGGAATGAGCAGTTCTTC,CASSGGLAGATRNEQFF
-,TRBV7-9,-,TRBJ1-4,TGTGCCAGCAGCCCCCCATCCTATGGGTTGGGGAGCTATGAAAAACTGTTTTTT,CASSPPSYGLGSYEKLFF
-,TRBV29-1,many,TRBJ2-7,TGCAGCGTTGAAGTGACAGGGGAGGGGGCCTACGAGCAGTACTTC,CSVEVTGEGAYEQYF
-,TRBV27,-,TRBJ1-1,TGTGCCAGCCGTTTCCGACACGGAGGGGGTTTCACTGAAGCTTTCTTT,CASRFRHGGGFTEAFF
TRBD1,TRBV7-6,-,TRBJ1-1,TGTGCCAGCAGCTTATCCGGGACAGGGGACACTGAAGCTTTCTTT,CASSLSGTGDTEAFF
TRBD2,TRBV4-2,-,TRBJ2-1,TGTGCCAGCAGCCAGGGACTAGCGGGGGGCACCCACGTGGAGCAGTTCTTC,CASSQGLAGGTHVEQFF
TRBD2,TRBV7-2,few,TRBJ2-1,TGTGCCAGCAGCTTAGTCTCCGGGACTAGCGGACACAATGAGCAGTTCTTC,CASSLVSGTSGHNEQFF
TRBD1,TRBV6-2/TRBV6-3,-,TRBJ1-2,TGTGCCAGCAGACGAGACTCGGGACAGATAATTAACTATGGCTACACCTTC,CASRRDSGQIINYGYTF
TRBD1,TRBV27,few,TRBJ1-2,TGTGCCAGCAGTCCAGCCTCCCTCCTCCGGGACAGACCTAACTATGGCTACACCTTC,CASSPASLLRDRPNYGYTF
-,TRBV6-2/TRBV6-3,-,TRBJ2-1,TGTGCCAGCAGAGATGAGGGATCCTACAATGAGCAGTTCTTC,CASRDEGSYNEQFF
-,TRBV7-9,-,TRBJ1-1,TGTGCCAGCAGATATGACGGAGGGGTAGCTTTCTTT,CASRYDGGVAFF
TRBD1,TRBV7-9,-,TRBJ1-2,TGTGCCAGCAGCGCCCGGGACAGGGTTTACGGCTACACCTTC,CASSARDRVYGYTF